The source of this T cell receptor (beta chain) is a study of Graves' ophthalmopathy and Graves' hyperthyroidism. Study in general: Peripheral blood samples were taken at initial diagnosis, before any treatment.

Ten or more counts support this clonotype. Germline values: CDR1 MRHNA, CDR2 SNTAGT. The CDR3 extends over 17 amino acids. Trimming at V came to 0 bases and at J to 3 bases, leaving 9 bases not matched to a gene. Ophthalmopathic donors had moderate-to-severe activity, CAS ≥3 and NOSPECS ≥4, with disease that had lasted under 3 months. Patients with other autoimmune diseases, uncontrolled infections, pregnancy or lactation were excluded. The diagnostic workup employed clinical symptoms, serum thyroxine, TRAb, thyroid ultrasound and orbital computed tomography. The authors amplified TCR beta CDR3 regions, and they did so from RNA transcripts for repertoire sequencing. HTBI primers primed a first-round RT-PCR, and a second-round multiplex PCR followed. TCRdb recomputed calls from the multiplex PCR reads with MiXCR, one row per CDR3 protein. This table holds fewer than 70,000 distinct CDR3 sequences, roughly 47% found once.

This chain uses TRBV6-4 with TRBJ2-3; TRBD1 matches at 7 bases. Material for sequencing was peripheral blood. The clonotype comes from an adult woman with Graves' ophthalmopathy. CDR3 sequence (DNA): TGTGCCAGCAGTGACTCGGCCACTGCAGGGGGTACAGATACGCAGTATTTT. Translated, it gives CASSDSATAGGTDTQYF.